The rows below give T cell receptor beta chains drawn from one sample of a study of cytomegalovirus exposure and HLA in healthy donors. Produced via immunoSEQ multiplex PCR; TCRdb's table is partial and in-frame only. The sample consists of around 78,000 clones, roughly 75% of them appearing once. The sequencing sample was made of PBMCs. These receptors all stem from a male donor in good health and CMV-seronegative. Both conserved end residues are part of each CDR3. D genes are given only for firm matches. Expanded clones are given a class, and other clones once, few, many or no size at all.

size: NA; length: 13; V: TRBV6-1; J: TRBJ1-2; D: TRBD1; CDR3: CAGRGTGHYGYTF; DNA: TGTGCCGGCCGAGGGACAGGACACTATGGCTACACCTTC
size: NA; length: 18; V: TRBV29-1; J: TRBJ2-1; D: TRBD2; CDR3: CSVSPTGGLAGGLHEQFF; DNA: TGCAGCGTTTCCCCTACAGGGGGACTAGCGGGAGGGCTACATGAGCAGTTCTTC
size: NA; length: 15; V: TRBV15; J: TRBJ1-2; D: NA; CDR3: CATSSPGVANYGYTF; DNA: TGTGCCACCAGCAGTCCAGGGGTAGCTAACTATGGCTACACCTTC
size: NA; length: 16; V: TRBV5-1; J: TRBJ1-6; D: NA; CDR3: CASSLKTGGSGSPLHF; DNA: TGCGCCAGCAGCTTGAAGACAGGCGGGTCGGGTTCACCCCTCCACTTT
size: NA; length: 13; V: TRBV5-1; J: TRBJ2-7; D: NA; CDR3: CASSLQGSYEQYF; DNA: TGCGCCAGCAGCTTGCAGGGCTCCTACGAGCAGTACTTC
size: NA; length: 16; V: TRBV2; J: TRBJ1-2; D: TRBD1; CDR3: CASSADSGTGSDGYTF; DNA: TGTGCCAGCAGTGCGGATTCCGGGACAGGGAGTGATGGCTACACCTTC
size: NA; length: 13; V: TRBV5-1; J: TRBJ1-2; D: NA; CDR3: CASSSGQSYGYTF; DNA: TGCGCCAGCAGCTCAGGACAGTCCTATGGCTACACCTTC
size: NA; length: 16; V: TRBV6-4; J: TRBJ2-7; D: NA; CDR3: CASSGLFAQGGYEQYF; DNA: TGTGCCAGCAGTGGCTTATTTGCCCAGGGCGGCTACGAGCAGTACTTC
size: NA; length: 16; V: TRBV19; J: TRBJ1-5; D: NA; CDR3: CAISNGGRSSNQPQHF; DNA: TGTGCCATCTCGAATGGGGGCAGGAGTAGCAATCAGCCCCAGCATTTT
size: NA; length: 13; V: TRBV27; J: TRBJ1-1; D: NA; CDR3: CASKGVGTTEAFF; DNA: TGTGCCAGCAAGGGGGTCGGAACAACTGAAGCTTTCTTT
size: NA; length: 12; V: TRBV19; J: TRBJ1-5; D: NA; CDR3: CASTVSNQPQHF; DNA: TGTGCCAGTACGGTTAGCAATCAGCCCCAGCATTTT
size: NA; length: 17; V: TRBV5-1; J: TRBJ2-3; D: TRBD1; CDR3: CASSPGTGGLYTDTQYF; DNA: TGCGCCAGCAGCCCCGGGACAGGGGGCCTATACACAGATACGCAGTATTTT
size: few; length: 13; V: TRBV27; J: TRBJ2-7; D: TRBD1; CDR3: CASSPGQSYEQYF; DNA: TGTGCCAGCAGCCCGGGACAGTCCTACGAGCAGTACTTC
size: NA; length: 14; V: TRBV27; J: TRBJ2-7; D: NA; CDR3: CASSLTELSYEQYF; DNA: TGTGCCAGCAGTTTAACAGAGTTGTCATACGAGCAGTACTTC
size: NA; length: 14; V: TRBV7-2; J: TRBJ1-2; D: NA; CDR3: CASSSRRGSYGYTF; DNA: TGTGCCAGCAGCTCCCGGAGAGGGAGCTATGGCTACACCTTC
size: NA; length: 12; V: TRBV6-5; J: TRBJ2-7; D: TRBD1; CDR3: CASQGAGYEQYF; DNA: TGTGCCAGTCAGGGGGCTGGCTACGAGCAGTACTTC
size: NA; length: 14; V: TRBV10-3; J: TRBJ1-6; D: NA; CDR3: CAISDRGDHSPLHF; DNA: TGTGCCATCAGTGACAGGGGCGATCATTCACCCCTCCACTTT
size: NA; length: 15; V: TRBV5-1; J: TRBJ2-1; D: TRBD1; CDR3: CASSSDRVTYNEQFF; DNA: TGCGCCAGCAGCTCGGACAGGGTAACTTACAATGAGCAGTTCTTC
size: once; length: 16; V: TRBV5-5; J: TRBJ2-5; D: NA; CDR3: CASSSLLREHQETQYF; DNA: TGTGCCAGCAGTTCCCTTCTCAGGGAACACCAAGAGACCCAGTACTTC
size: NA; length: 15; V: TRBV5-1; J: TRBJ1-5; D: NA; CDR3: CASSLMERENQPQHF; DNA: TGCGCCAGCAGCTTGATGGAAAGGGAGAATCAGCCCCAGCATTTT
size: NA; length: 12; V: TRBV7-2; J: TRBJ1-5; D: NA; CDR3: CASSRLGGPQHF; DNA: TGTGCCAGCAGCCGCCTAGGTGGGCCCCAGCATTTT
size: NA; length: 15; V: TRBV5-1; J: TRBJ2-3; D: TRBD2; CDR3: CASSFSGGWTDTQYF; DNA: TGCGCCAGCAGCTTCTCGGGAGGCTGGACAGATACGCAGTATTTT
size: NA; length: 13; V: TRBV2; J: TRBJ2-5; D: NA; CDR3: CASSEERQETQYF; DNA: TGTGCCAGCAGTGAAGAGAGACAAGAGACCCAGTACTTC
size: few; length: 16; V: TRBV27; J: TRBJ2-7; D: NA; CDR3: CASTSNPGTPSRVQYF; DNA: TGTGCCAGCACCTCTAATCCCGGGACACCGTCCCGTGTGCAGTACTTC
size: once; length: 16; V: TRBV7-3; J: TRBJ2-1; D: TRBD1; CDR3: CASSERGQGSSNEQFF; DNA: TGTGCCAGCAGCGAAAGGGGACAGGGGTCCTCCAATGAGCAGTTCTTC
size: NA; length: 14; V: TRBV6-6; J: TRBJ2-7; D: TRBD1; CDR3: CASSYSQGPYEQYF; DNA: TGTGCCAGCAGTTACTCACAGGGGCCCTACGAGCAGTACTTC
size: few; length: 15; V: TRBV6-6; J: TRBJ1-5; D: NA; CDR3: CASSSWGGTNQPQHF; DNA: TGTGCCAGCAGTTCTTGGGGGGGAACCAATCAGCCCCAGCATTTT
size: NA; length: 14; V: TRBV28; J: TRBJ1-1; D: NA; CDR3: CASRHRVGSTEAFF; DNA: TGTGCCAGCCGACACAGGGTTGGAAGCACTGAAGCTTTCTTT
size: NA; length: 16; V: TRBV28; J: TRBJ2-4; D: NA; CDR3: CASSWGREGAKNIQYF; DNA: TGTGCCAGCAGTTGGGGCAGGGAAGGGGCCAAAAACATTCAGTACTTC
size: few; length: 14; V: TRBV28; J: TRBJ2-7; D: NA; CDR3: CASCLQGGYGEQYF; DNA: TGTGCCAGCTGCCTACAGGGTGGGTATGGCGAGCAGTACTTC
size: NA; length: 16; V: TRBV4-1; J: TRBJ2-7; D: TRBD1; CDR3: CASSLSPGQGTYEQYF; DNA: TGCGCCAGCAGTCTCTCACCGGGACAGGGAACCTACGAGCAGTACTTC
size: NA; length: 14; V: TRBV6-5; J: TRBJ2-7; D: TRBD1; CDR3: CASSPGTGVRKQYF; DNA: TGTGCCAGCAGTCCCGGGACAGGGGTGAGGAAGCAGTACTTC
size: NA; length: 15; V: TRBV25-1; J: TRBJ2-5; D: TRBD2; CDR3: CASSESRGGLETQYF; DNA: TGTGCCAGCAGTGAATCGCGGGGGGGCCTAGAGACCCAGTACTTC
size: NA; length: 16; V: TRBV19; J: TRBJ2-2; D: TRBD2; CDR3: CASSMRLAGGNGELFF; DNA: TGTGCCAGTAGTATGCGACTAGCGGGAGGGAACGGGGAGCTGTTTTTT
size: NA; length: 13; V: TRBV10-3; J: TRBJ2-5; D: NA; CDR3: CAISETSQETQYF; DNA: TGTGCCATCAGTGAGACTAGCCAAGAGACCCAGTACTTC
size: NA; length: 15; V: TRBV7-2; J: TRBJ2-7; D: NA; CDR3: CASSPTRGSSYEQYF; DNA: TGTGCCAGCAGCCCGACCCGGGGGAGCTCCTACGAGCAGTACTTC
size: once; length: 14; V: TRBV6-4; J: TRBJ1-1; D: NA; CDR3: CASSAEGGITEAFF; DNA: TGTGCCAGCAGTGCGGAGGGCGGTATCACTGAAGCTTTCTTT
size: few; length: 14; V: TRBV7-6; J: TRBJ1-1; D: TRBD1; CDR3: CASSADRANTEAFF; DNA: TGTGCCAGCAGCGCAGACAGGGCGAACACTGAAGCTTTCTTT
size: few; length: 14; V: TRBV5-1; J: TRBJ2-5; D: TRBD1; CDR3: CASSLGDSQETQYF; DNA: TGCGCCAGCAGCTTGGGGGACAGCCAAGAGACCCAGTACTTC
size: few; length: 16; V: TRBV7-2; J: TRBJ2-1; D: TRBD2; CDR3: CASSVTSGGAKNEQFF; DNA: TGTGCCAGCAGCGTAACCAGCGGGGGGGCAAAGAATGAGCAGTTCTTC
size: NA; length: 14; V: TRBV29-1; J: TRBJ2-3; D: TRBD2; CDR3: CSVASGSSTDTQYF; DNA: TGCAGCGTTGCTAGCGGAAGTAGCACAGATACGCAGTATTTT
size: NA; length: 15; V: TRBV19; J: TRBJ1-5; D: TRBD1; CDR3: CASSTGTGGRQPQHF; DNA: TGTGCCAGTAGTACCGGGACAGGGGGCCGCCAGCCCCAGCATTTT
size: NA; length: 15; V: TRBV5-4; J: TRBJ2-5; D: TRBD2; CDR3: CASSSEGLSEETQYF; DNA: TGTGCCAGCAGCTCCGAGGGACTATCGGAAGAGACCCAGTACTTC
size: NA; length: 17; V: TRBV7-3; J: TRBJ2-3; D: NA; CDR3: CASSSRHGRESTDTQYF; DNA: TGTGCCAGCAGCTCCCGTCATGGCCGGGAGAGCACAGATACGCAGTATTTT
size: NA; length: 16; V: TRBV6-5; J: TRBJ2-4; D: NA; CDR3: CASSYSAKGVKNIQYF; DNA: TGTGCCAGCAGTTACTCAGCTAAGGGAGTTAAAAACATTCAGTACTTC
size: NA; length: 14; V: TRBV5-8; J: TRBJ2-1; D: NA; CDR3: CASSFPTQYNEQFF; DNA: TGTGCCAGCAGCTTCCCGACACAATACAATGAGCAGTTCTTC
size: NA; length: 16; V: TRBV2; J: TRBJ2-5; D: TRBD2; CDR3: CASRVGTAGGPETQYF; DNA: TGTGCCAGCAGGGTCGGAACAGCGGGAGGGCCGGAGACCCAGTACTTC